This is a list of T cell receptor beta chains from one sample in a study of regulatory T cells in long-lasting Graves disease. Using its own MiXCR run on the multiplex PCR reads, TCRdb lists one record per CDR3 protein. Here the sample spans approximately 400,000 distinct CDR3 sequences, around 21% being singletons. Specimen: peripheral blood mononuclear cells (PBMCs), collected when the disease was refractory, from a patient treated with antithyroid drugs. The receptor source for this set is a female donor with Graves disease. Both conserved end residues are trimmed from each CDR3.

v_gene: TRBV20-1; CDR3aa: SARRGALQETQY
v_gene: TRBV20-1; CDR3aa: GASTPTLGETQY
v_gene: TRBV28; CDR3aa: ASRSSLNTEAF
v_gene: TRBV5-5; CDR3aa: ASSLSRMGDGYT
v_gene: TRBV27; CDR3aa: ASTNIQGVPEKLF
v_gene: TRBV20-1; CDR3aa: SARDIQETQY
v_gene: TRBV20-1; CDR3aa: SASGPSNQPQH
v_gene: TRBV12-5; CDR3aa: ASGPRDSVYGYT
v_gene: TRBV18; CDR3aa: ASSPSGTAKNNEQF
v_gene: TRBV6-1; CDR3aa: ASSQDKRNNQPQH
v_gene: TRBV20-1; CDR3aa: SALRLGETQY
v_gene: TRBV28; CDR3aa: ASSLPAGRNTEAF
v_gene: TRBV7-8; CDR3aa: ASSLSEAGGSYNEQF
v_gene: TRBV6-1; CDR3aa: ASILSRGKTEAF
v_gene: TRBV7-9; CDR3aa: ASSKGLAASGANVLT
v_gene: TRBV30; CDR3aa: AWSETTWGEKLF
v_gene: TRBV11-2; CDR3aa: ASSLNRATQETQY
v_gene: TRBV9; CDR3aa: ASSLGLHYEQY
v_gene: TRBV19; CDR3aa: ASSKRGTNYEQY
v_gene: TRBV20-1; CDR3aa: SARALRGRLSGYT
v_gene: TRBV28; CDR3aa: ASSLGGGPQH
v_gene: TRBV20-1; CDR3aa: SARVPAGERRETQY
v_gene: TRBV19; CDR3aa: ASSIGDRSNQPQH
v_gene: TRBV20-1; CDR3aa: SARVPYQETQY
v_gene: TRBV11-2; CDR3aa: ASSPLLITGGRSTGELF